The clone carrying this T cell receptor beta chain appeared a few times. J lost 9 bases, V lost 5 bases, and 6 bases had no gene match. CDR1 and CDR2 from the germline V gene are MNHEY and SVGAGI. The CDR3 is 13 residues long. The sample belongs to a study of blood T cell repertoires in COVID-19. TCRdb keeps only in-frame clones here, not all; method: immunoSEQ multiplex PCR. The table has around 100,000 clones, more than 75% seen once. V is TRBV6-5 and J is TRBJ1-5; TRBD1 agrees at 8 bases. The material sequenced was peripheral blood. The sequence came from a man in his forties with acute or convalescent COVID-19. The CDR3, as DNA: TGTGCCAGCAGTCTGGACAGGGCGAGGCCCCAGCATTTT. Its protein is CASSLDRARPQHF.